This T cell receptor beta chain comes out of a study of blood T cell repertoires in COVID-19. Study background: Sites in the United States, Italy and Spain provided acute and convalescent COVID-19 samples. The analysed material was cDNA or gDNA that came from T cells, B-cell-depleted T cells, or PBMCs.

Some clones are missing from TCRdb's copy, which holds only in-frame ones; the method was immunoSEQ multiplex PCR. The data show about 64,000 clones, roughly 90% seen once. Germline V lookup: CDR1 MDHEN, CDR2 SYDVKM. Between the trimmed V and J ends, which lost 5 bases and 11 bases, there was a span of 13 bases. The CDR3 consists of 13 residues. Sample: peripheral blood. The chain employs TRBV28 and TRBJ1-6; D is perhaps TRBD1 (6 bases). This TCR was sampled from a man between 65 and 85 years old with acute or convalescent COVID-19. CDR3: CASSQGNLPPLHF. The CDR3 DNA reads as TGTGCCAGCAGTCAGGGGAACCTCCCACCCCTCCACTTT.